A selection of T cell receptor beta chains follows, all from one sample in a study of technical replicates of blood from several donors. The repertoire was sequenced with immunoSEQ multiplex PCR; TCRdb's copy has only in-frame clones and lacks some. The sample holds more than 65,000 clones, about 97% seen once. Specimen: T cells isolated from PBMCs. The receptor source for this set is a human donor in good health. Both conserved end residues are part of each CDR3. Fields, in order: J gene, clone size, D gene, V gene, CDR3 DNA, CDR3 protein. D genes are given only for firm matches. Not all rows give a size; the values are once, few, many and, for expanded clones, a class.

j_call: TRBJ1-1
clone_size: -
d_call: TRBD1
v_call: TRBV4-2
cdr3_nt: TGTGCCAGCAGAGCCACAGGGGGCACTGAAGCTTTCTTT
cdr3_aa: CASRATGGTEAFF

j_call: TRBJ1-2
clone_size: -
d_call: -
v_call: TRBV21-1
cdr3_nt: TGTGCCAGCAGCACCCAAGATCGACAGGGAGACCTCTATGGCTACACCTTC
cdr3_aa: CASSTQDRQGDLYGYTF

j_call: TRBJ2-5
clone_size: once
d_call: TRBD2
v_call: TRBV19
cdr3_nt: TGTGCCAGTAGTATAGCCATCGGGGGGGGAACCCAAGAGACCCAGTACTTC
cdr3_aa: CASSIAIGGGTQETQYF

j_call: TRBJ2-7
clone_size: -
d_call: -
v_call: TRBV29-1
cdr3_nt: TGCAGCGTTTTCGACAGGCGACAGGACGAGCAGTACTTC
cdr3_aa: CSVFDRRQDEQYF

j_call: TRBJ2-7
clone_size: -
d_call: -
v_call: TRBV25-1
cdr3_nt: TGTGCCAGCAGGATCGGACTAAGCCCCGAGCAGTACTTC
cdr3_aa: CASRIGLSPEQYF

j_call: TRBJ2-3
clone_size: -
d_call: TRBD1
v_call: TRBV5-8
cdr3_nt: TGTGCCAGCAGCTTGGGCTTGACAGGGGTCTTCACAGATACGCAGTATTTT
cdr3_aa: CASSLGLTGVFTDTQYF

j_call: TRBJ2-2
clone_size: once
d_call: -
v_call: TRBV9
cdr3_nt: TGTGCCAGCAGCGTAGTGGTAGGAGTCACCGGGGAGCTGTTTTTT
cdr3_aa: CASSVVVGVTGELFF

j_call: TRBJ2-7
clone_size: -
d_call: TRBD1
v_call: TRBV5-1
cdr3_nt: TGCGCCAGCAGCCTGGGACAGGGTGGGAGCCACGAGCAGTACTTC
cdr3_aa: CASSLGQGGSHEQYF

j_call: TRBJ1-1
clone_size: -
d_call: -
v_call: TRBV4-1
cdr3_nt: TGCGCCAGCAGCCTTTCCGGCGGGGGGAACACTGAAGCTTTCTTT
cdr3_aa: CASSLSGGGNTEAFF

j_call: TRBJ2-1
clone_size: -
d_call: -
v_call: TRBV5-6
cdr3_nt: TGTGCCAGCAGTAGGAGGACTTCGTCCTACAATGAGCAGTTCTTC
cdr3_aa: CASSRRTSSYNEQFF

j_call: TRBJ2-7
clone_size: -
d_call: -
v_call: TRBV7-2
cdr3_nt: TGTGCCAGCAGCTTAAGGTACCGGGACGAGCAGTACTTC
cdr3_aa: CASSLRYRDEQYF

j_call: TRBJ2-3
clone_size: -
d_call: -
v_call: TRBV7-9
cdr3_nt: TGTGCCAGCAGCTTATCCTTGGGGGGGGCCGGTTCAGATACGCAGTATTTT
cdr3_aa: CASSLSLGGAGSDTQYF

j_call: TRBJ2-3
clone_size: -
d_call: TRBD2
v_call: TRBV6-5
cdr3_nt: TGTGCCAGCAGTTACTCGCGGGAGGAACTCACAGATACGCAGTATTTT
cdr3_aa: CASSYSREELTDTQYF

j_call: TRBJ1-5
clone_size: few
d_call: -
v_call: TRBV29-1
cdr3_nt: TGCAGCGTTGTTACAGGCGGGGGTGGACCCCAGCATTTT
cdr3_aa: CSVVTGGGGPQHF

j_call: TRBJ2-1
clone_size: -
d_call: TRBD1
v_call: TRBV29-1
cdr3_nt: TGCAGCGCACCGGGACAGGGTCTTTATGAGCAGTTCTTC
cdr3_aa: CSAPGQGLYEQFF

j_call: TRBJ1-4
clone_size: -
d_call: -
v_call: TRBV7-9
cdr3_nt: TGTGCCAGCAGCTTGCAGGGTTCAACTAATGAAAAACTGTTTTTT
cdr3_aa: CASSLQGSTNEKLFF

j_call: TRBJ2-1
clone_size: -
d_call: TRBD2
v_call: TRBV6-5
cdr3_nt: TGTGCCAGCAGTTACGTGGCGGGAGGGCGAAATGAGCAGTTCTTC
cdr3_aa: CASSYVAGGRNEQFF

j_call: TRBJ2-7
clone_size: -
d_call: -
v_call: TRBV6-5
cdr3_nt: TGTGCCAGCAGTCTAACCGGACAAGAGCAGTACTTC
cdr3_aa: CASSLTGQEQYF

j_call: TRBJ2-1
clone_size: -
d_call: TRBD2
v_call: TRBV28
cdr3_nt: TGTGCCAGCAGTTTATGGGGGGAGGGCAATGAGCAGTTCTTC
cdr3_aa: CASSLWGEGNEQFF

j_call: TRBJ1-2
clone_size: -
d_call: -
v_call: TRBV5-1
cdr3_nt: TGCGCCAGCAGCTACGGGGTTTTAGGCTATGGCTACACCTTC
cdr3_aa: CASSYGVLGYGYTF

j_call: TRBJ2-3
clone_size: few
d_call: TRBD2
v_call: TRBV11-2
cdr3_nt: TGTGCCAGCAGCTTAGGGATACTAGCGGGGGGGTTCGGCACAGATACGCAGTATTTT
cdr3_aa: CASSLGILAGGFGTDTQYF

j_call: TRBJ1-1
clone_size: -
d_call: -
v_call: TRBV7-8
cdr3_nt: TGTGCCAGCAGCCGAGACATAATGAACACTGAAGCTTTCTTT
cdr3_aa: CASSRDIMNTEAFF

j_call: TRBJ2-7
clone_size: -
d_call: TRBD1
v_call: TRBV18
cdr3_nt: TGTGCCAGCTCAGCGGACAGGGTCGGTTCGAACGAGCAGTACTTC
cdr3_aa: CASSADRVGSNEQYF

j_call: TRBJ1-1
clone_size: once
d_call: TRBD1
v_call: TRBV10-3
cdr3_nt: TGTGCCGCATCTGGGACAGGCGGCTTGAACACTGAAGCTTTCTTT
cdr3_aa: CAASGTGGLNTEAFF

j_call: TRBJ2-2
clone_size: -
d_call: -
v_call: TRBV5-8
cdr3_nt: TGTGCCAGCAGGTTTTATACAGGGAGCACCGGGGAGCTGTTTTTT
cdr3_aa: CASRFYTGSTGELFF

j_call: TRBJ1-2
clone_size: -
d_call: TRBD1
v_call: TRBV5-4
cdr3_nt: TGTGCCAGCAGCTCCGACAGGGTGTTTGGCTACACCTTC
cdr3_aa: CASSSDRVFGYTF

j_call: TRBJ2-5
clone_size: -
d_call: TRBD1
v_call: TRBV19
cdr3_nt: TGTGCCAGTAGTATTGCAGGACAGGGCGGAAAGACCCAGTACTTC
cdr3_aa: CASSIAGQGGKTQYF

j_call: TRBJ2-1
clone_size: -
d_call: -
v_call: TRBV20-1
cdr3_nt: TGCAGTGCTGCCACTACAATGAGGCAGTTCTTC
cdr3_aa: CSAATTMRQFF

j_call: TRBJ2-5
clone_size: -
d_call: TRBD2
v_call: TRBV5-1
cdr3_nt: TGCGCCAGCAGCTCCTTACCGGGACTAGGAGAGACCCAGTACTTC
cdr3_aa: CASSSLPGLGETQYF

j_call: TRBJ2-1
clone_size: -
d_call: -
v_call: TRBV5-1
cdr3_nt: TGCGCCAGCAGCTTGGAGGGGCGCACCAATGAGCAGTTCTTC
cdr3_aa: CASSLEGRTNEQFF

j_call: TRBJ2-5
clone_size: -
d_call: -
v_call: TRBV11-2
cdr3_nt: TGTGCCAGCAGATCCGACATTCTAGAGACCCAGTACTTC
cdr3_aa: CASRSDILETQYF

j_call: TRBJ2-3
clone_size: -
d_call: -
v_call: TRBV5-4
cdr3_nt: TGTGCCAGCAGCTACGACAGGACTAGCACAGATACGCAGTATTTT
cdr3_aa: CASSYDRTSTDTQYF

j_call: TRBJ1-2
clone_size: -
d_call: TRBD1
v_call: TRBV6-1
cdr3_nt: TGTGCCAGCAGCGAAAGCCTAGGGACAGGGGTTGCCTATGGCTACACCTTC
cdr3_aa: CASSESLGTGVAYGYTF

j_call: TRBJ2-7
clone_size: -
d_call: TRBD1
v_call: TRBV5-1
cdr3_nt: TGCGCCAGCAGCTTGGACAGGGGGCTGTACGAGCAGTACTTC
cdr3_aa: CASSLDRGLYEQYF

j_call: TRBJ2-7
clone_size: once
d_call: -
v_call: TRBV27
cdr3_nt: TGTGCCAGCACCGACTATGGGTCCTACGAGCAGTACTTC
cdr3_aa: CASTDYGSYEQYF

j_call: TRBJ2-2
clone_size: -
d_call: -
v_call: TRBV2
cdr3_nt: TGTGCCAGCACCCCGGGAGTCACCGGGGAGCTGTTTTTT
cdr3_aa: CASTPGVTGELFF

j_call: TRBJ2-1
clone_size: -
d_call: -
v_call: TRBV14
cdr3_nt: TGTGCCAGCAGCCCGCCTATTGGCGGGCAGTTCTTC
cdr3_aa: CASSPPIGGQFF

j_call: TRBJ1-3
clone_size: -
d_call: -
v_call: TRBV30
cdr3_nt: TGTGCCTGGAACGGCAGGGGTTGGAGCTCTGGAAACACCATATATTTT
cdr3_aa: CAWNGRGWSSGNTIYF

j_call: TRBJ2-7
clone_size: -
d_call: TRBD2
v_call: TRBV28
cdr3_nt: TGTGCCTCCTGTCCCGGGACTAGTCCCTACGAGCAGTACTTC
cdr3_aa: CASCPGTSPYEQYF

j_call: TRBJ2-2
clone_size: -
d_call: TRBD1
v_call: TRBV5-1
cdr3_nt: TGCGCCAGCAGTCATACGCCGTCGGACAGGGCGAACACCGGGGAGCTGTTTTTT
cdr3_aa: CASSHTPSDRANTGELFF

j_call: TRBJ1-5
clone_size: -
d_call: -
v_call: TRBV6-1
cdr3_nt: TGTGCCAGCAGGGGTAGCCTTAGCAATCAGCCCCAGCATTTT
cdr3_aa: CASRGSLSNQPQHF

j_call: TRBJ1-1
clone_size: once
d_call: -
v_call: TRBV5-6
cdr3_nt: TGTGCCAGCAGCTTTCAGGTGAACACTGAAGCTTTCTTT
cdr3_aa: CASSFQVNTEAFF

j_call: TRBJ1-1
clone_size: -
d_call: TRBD1
v_call: TRBV27
cdr3_nt: TGTGCCAGCAGTATATTACAGGGGGCGGCGAACACTGAAGCTTTCTTT
cdr3_aa: CASSILQGAANTEAFF

j_call: TRBJ2-2
clone_size: -
d_call: -
v_call: TRBV10-1
cdr3_nt: TGCGCCACCACGGGAGTTAACACCGGGGAGCTGTTTTTT
cdr3_aa: CATTGVNTGELFF

j_call: TRBJ1-4
clone_size: -
d_call: TRBD1
v_call: TRBV5-1
cdr3_nt: TGCGCCAGCAGCTTGGGCGGACAGGGGGGAGGTGAAAAACTGTTTTTT
cdr3_aa: CASSLGGQGGGEKLFF

j_call: TRBJ1-2
clone_size: -
d_call: TRBD1
v_call: TRBV13
cdr3_nt: TGTGCCAGCACCCGCCCGTCCGGGACAGATAACTATGGCTACACCTTC
cdr3_aa: CASTRPSGTDNYGYTF

j_call: TRBJ1-1
clone_size: -
d_call: -
v_call: TRBV5-4
cdr3_nt: TGTGCCAGCAGCTCCGCCGGGAAGGGTATAAAGGGTCTAGAAGCTTTCTTT
cdr3_aa: CASSSAGKGIKGLEAFF

j_call: TRBJ2-7
clone_size: -
d_call: TRBD2
v_call: TRBV10-3
cdr3_nt: TGTGCCATCAGTGGAACTAGCGGGGGGGCCTACGAGCAGTACTTC
cdr3_aa: CAISGTSGGAYEQYF

j_call: TRBJ1-5
clone_size: -
d_call: TRBD1
v_call: TRBV6-6
cdr3_nt: TGTGCCAGCAGCTCGGACAGGGGCCACCGTCGGGCCCAGCATTTT
cdr3_aa: CASSSDRGHRRAQHF

j_call: TRBJ2-7
clone_size: -
d_call: TRBD1
v_call: TRBV7-9
cdr3_nt: TGTGCCAGCAGCTTAGCGCAGGGGGCAGCCTACGAGCAGTACTTC
cdr3_aa: CASSLAQGAAYEQYF

j_call: TRBJ2-7
clone_size: -
d_call: TRBD1
v_call: TRBV5-1
cdr3_nt: TGCGCCAGCACTCCCGGACAGGGAGGATACGAGCAGTACTTC
cdr3_aa: CASTPGQGGYEQYF

j_call: TRBJ2-1
clone_size: -
d_call: TRBD2
v_call: TRBV29-1
cdr3_nt: TGCAGCGTAACCGAACTAGCGGGTACCCCCTACAATGAGCAGTTCTTC
cdr3_aa: CSVTELAGTPYNEQFF